This TCR beta chain was sequenced in a study of blood T cells in healthy people across ages. This clonotype was recorded a few times. Next came a second PCR, run for roughly 6 to 11 cycles, which used a sample-barcoded 5' primer along with a J-beta primer mix. Via MiXCR, TCRdb re-called the 5' RACE reads, giving one row per CDR3 protein. The profile covers some 640,000 distinct CDR3 sequences, with 45% to 50% appearing a single time and around 32% taken by the ten largest. The V segment lost 11 bases and the J segment 4 bases; nucleotides outside the gene matches: 2. The length of the CDR3 is 11 residues. Germline V gene sequence: CDR1 MNHNS, CDR2 SASEGT.

This chain joins TRBV6-1 and TRBJ2-5; 9 bases line up with TRBD2. The sequence came from a woman aged 55 to 70 in good health. The sample was blood. In DNA, the CDR3 is TGTGCCCTAGCGGGAACAGAGACCCAGTACTTC. Translated: CALAGTETQYF.